The 10 T cell receptor beta chains listed next were all sequenced from one sample in a study of T cell responses to AZD1222 COVID-19 vaccine. Here immunoSEQ multiplex PCR was the method, and the copy in TCRdb shows in-frame clones only, minus some. The sample shows 95,000 to 110,000 clones, roughly 87% of them seen only once. Sequencing was performed on peripheral blood, taken 28 days after the second AZD1222 dose. The receptors derive from an adult who received the AZD1222 COVID-19 vaccine.

The chain recombines TRBV3-1 (or the pseudogene TRBV3-2) with TRBJ1-4, with no clear D. Per germline, CDR1 LGHDT and CDR2 YNNKEL (reference sequence). This CDR3 region has 14 residues. Deletions cut 6 bases from V and 0 bases from J, with 8 bases between. CDR3 region: CASRSTATNEKLFF. CDR3 coding DNA: TGTGCCAGCAGAAGTACAGCAACTAATGAAAAACTGTTTTTT.

The chain recombines TRBV12-3 or TRBV12-4 with TRBJ2-7; possibly TRBD1 for D (5 bases). This CDR3 has 12 residues. Trimming took 6 bases from V and 6 from J, leaving 12 bases between them. This CDR3 reads CASSPAGIEQYF. In DNA form, the CDR3 reads TGTGCCAGCAGCCCTGCAGGGATCGAGCAGTACTTC.

The gene calls are TRBV30 and TRBJ1-1, with D unclear. This CDR3 has 11 amino acids. Germline assignment: CDR1 GTSNPN and CDR2 SVGIG (reference sequence). The germline V and J ends were trimmed by 5 bases and 8 bases, with 12 bases remaining between them. This CDR3 is CAWGRAQEAFF. The CDR3, as DNA: TGTGCCTGGGGACGGGCCCAGGAAGCTTTCTTT.

The genes are TRBV28 and TRBJ1-1; TRBD1 is a possible D gene (5 bases). Germline lookup yields CDR1 MDHEN and CDR2 SYDVKM. V was shortened by 10 bases and J by 4 bases, with 10 bases between the two germline ends. The CDR3 is 11 amino acids. CDR3 amino acids: CAIFGGTEAFF. In nucleotides, the CDR3 is TGTGCCATCTTTGGGGGCACTGAAGCTTTCTTT.

The gene calls are TRBV7-8 and TRBJ1-4; D is possibly TRBD1 (6 bases). The germline CDR1 and CDR2 sequences are SGHVS and FQNEAQ. The CDR3 has 16 residues. V shed 8 bases and J shed 2 bases, with 18 bases lying between them. The DNA of the CDR3 is TGTGCCAGCGCTAGGGCGGCTCAGGGGACTAATGAAAAACTGTTTTTT. Amino acids: CASARAAQGTNEKLFF.

This sequence joins TRBV3-1 (or the pseudogene TRBV3-2) and TRBJ2-7; D is undetermined. Germline-derived CDR1 and CDR2 are LGHDT and YNNKEL (reference sequence). The ends were cut back, 8 bases at V and 1 base at J, with 12 bases in the middle. CDR3 size: 13 residues. CDR3 sequence: CASSVGRSYEQYF. CDR3 DNA: TGTGCCAGCTCCGTGGGCAGGTCCTACGAGCAGTACTTC.

This clone was found a few times. The chain carries TRBV7-2 and TRBJ1-5; D call uncertain. The CDR3 runs 15 residues. Germline V CDR1 and CDR2: SGHTA, FQGNSA. Trimming removed 3 bases from V and 5 bases from J, with 14 bases in between. CDR3 region: CASSFGSFSHQPQHF. CDR3 in DNA: TGTGCCAGCAGCTTCGGCAGCTTCTCCCATCAGCCCCAGCATTTT.

This clone was observed once. The rearrangement joins TRBV4-1 to TRBJ1-3; no definite D call. V lost 2 bases to trimming and J lost 0 bases, with 5 bases between them. Germline V gene sequence: CDR1 MGHRA, CDR2 YSYEKL. CDR3 size: 14 residues. The CDR3 loop reads CASSQSLSGNTIYF. CDR3 DNA: TGCGCCAGCAGCCAAAGCCTCTCTGGAAACACCATATATTTT.

The chain has TRBV19 and TRBJ1-6, with 9 bases that match TRBD1. Germline lookup yields CDR1 LNHDA and CDR2 SQIVND (reference sequence). The CDR3 covers 15 residues. V lost 4 bases and J lost 10; bases outside the gene matches: 8. CDR3 in amino acids: CASSTRTGASSPLHF. The CDR3 DNA follows: TGTGCCAGTAGTACTCGGACAGGGGCAAGCTCACCCCTCCACTTT.

This clone was counted a few times. CDR3 sequence reads: CASSVESVNTEAFF. CDR3 sequence (DNA): TGTGCCAGCAGCGTAGAGTCAGTGAACACTGAAGCTTTCTTT. The V and J genes are TRBV9 and TRBJ1-1; D ambiguous. The germline gives CDR1 SGDLS, CDR2 YYNGEE. The V end was cut by 0 bases, the J end by 0 bases, with 6 bases between. The CDR3 is 14 amino acids.